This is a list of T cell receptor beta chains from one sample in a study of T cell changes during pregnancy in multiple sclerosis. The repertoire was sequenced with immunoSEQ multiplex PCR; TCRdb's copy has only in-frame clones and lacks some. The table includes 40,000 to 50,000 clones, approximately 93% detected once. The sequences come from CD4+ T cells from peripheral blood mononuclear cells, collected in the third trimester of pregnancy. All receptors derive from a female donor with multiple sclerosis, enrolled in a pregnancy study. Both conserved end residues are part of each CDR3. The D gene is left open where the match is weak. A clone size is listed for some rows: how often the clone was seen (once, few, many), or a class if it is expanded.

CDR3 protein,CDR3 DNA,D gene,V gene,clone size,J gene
CASSLSNTEAFF,TGTGCCAGCAGCCTATCCAACACTGAAGCTTTCTTT,.,TRBV2,.,TRBJ1-1
CASGQGSGTSTDTQYF,TGTGCCAGCGGACAGGGGTCGGGGACATCCACAGATACGCAGTATTTT,TRBD1,TRBV7-2,.,TRBJ2-3
CASSKPGQGPEAFF,TGTGCCAGCAGCAAACCGGGACAGGGTCCTGAAGCTTTCTTT,TRBD1,TRBV5-4,.,TRBJ1-1
CASRTSGTGFRPQHF,TGTGCCAGCAGAACGAGCGGGACAGGGTTCCGTCCCCAGCATTTT,TRBD1,TRBV28,.,TRBJ1-5
CASNPSSLGNEQFF,TGTGCCAGCAACCCCTCTAGCCTAGGAAATGAGCAGTTCTTC,.,TRBV2,once,TRBJ2-1
CASSKPAASGVGDTQYF,TGTGCCAGTAGTAAGCCAGCGGCCTCGGGCGTTGGAGATACGCAGTATTTT,.,TRBV19,.,TRBJ2-3
CASTPGAGVSEQYF,TGTGCCAGCACCCCAGGAGCGGGAGTGAGTGAGCAGTACTTC,TRBD2,TRBV6-5,.,TRBJ2-7
CASSFRTSGSYEQYF,TGTGCCAGCAGTTTTCGTACTAGCGGATCCTACGAGCAGTACTTC,TRBD2,TRBV28,once,TRBJ2-7
CASGLAGGPDTQYF,TGTGCCAGTGGACTAGCGGGGGGGCCCGATACGCAGTATTTT,TRBD2,TRBV19,once,TRBJ2-3
CAWSVSQVGIQYF,TGTGCCTGGAGTGTGAGTCAGGTGGGCATTCAGTACTTC,.,TRBV30,.,TRBJ2-4
CASSRTGGRLGSTEAFF,TGTGCCAGCAGTCGAACAGGGGGCCGCTTGGGGAGCACTGAAGCTTTCTTT,TRBD1,TRBV11-1,once,TRBJ1-1
CASSVETGGAGELFF,TGTGCCAGCAGCGTAGAAACAGGGGGGGCCGGGGAGCTGTTTTTT,.,TRBV9,.,TRBJ2-2
CASRPRTVQFIGEQFF,TGTGCCAGCAGACCCAGGACAGTTCAGTTTATTGGTGAGCAGTTCTTC,.,TRBV27,.,TRBJ2-1
CASRQLSETPLHF,TGTGCCAGCAGGCAACTTAGTGAGACACCCCTCCACTTT,.,TRBV6-5,.,TRBJ1-6
CASSEKTSEYF,TGTGCCAGCTCGGAGAAGACTAGCGAGTACTTC,TRBD2,TRBV18,.,TRBJ2-7
CASSKGQGIAEAFF,TGTGCCAGTAGTAAGGGACAGGGGATCGCTGAAGCTTTCTTT,TRBD1,TRBV19,.,TRBJ1-1
CSAIYRGTQYF,TGCAGTGCTATTTATCGAGGGACCCAGTACTTC,.,TRBV20-1,.,TRBJ2-5
CATSRDQAGMGTQYF,TGTGCCACCAGCAGAGATCAGGCTGGAATGGGGACCCAGTACTTC,.,TRBV15,.,TRBJ2-5
CATRQGADTGELFF,TGTGCCACCCGACAGGGGGCGGACACCGGGGAGCTGTTTTTT,TRBD1,TRBV10-3,.,TRBJ2-2
CASSTPGLADQNEQFF,TGTGCCAGTAGTACCCCGGGACTAGCGGACCAAAATGAGCAGTTCTTC,TRBD2,TRBV19,once,TRBJ2-1
CASSLVRAVDGYTF,TGCGCCAGCAGCTTGGTCAGGGCGGTCGATGGCTACACCTTC,.,TRBV5-1,.,TRBJ1-2
CASSIVPYQDTQYF,TGTGCCAGTAGTATAGTCCCCTACCAAGATACGCAGTATTTT,.,TRBV19,.,TRBJ2-3
CSADAAYEQFF,TGCAGCGCCGACGCGGCTTATGAGCAGTTCTTC,.,TRBV29-1,.,TRBJ2-1
CASSLPGTANTEAFF,TGTGCCAGCAGTTTACCTGGGACAGCGAACACTGAAGCTTTCTTT,TRBD1,TRBV28,.,TRBJ1-1
CASSLSGGIGEAFF,TGTGCCAGCAGCTTATCGGGGGGCATCGGTGAAGCTTTCTTT,.,TRBV7-9,.,TRBJ1-1
CASSFLRAGGGDTQYF,TGTGCCAGCAGTTTCCTTCGAGCGGGGGGCGGGGATACGCAGTATTTT,TRBD2,TRBV27,once,TRBJ2-3
CASSSRGGKDSPLHF,TGCGCCAGCAGCTCCCGCGGAGGGAAGGATTCACCCCTCCACTTT,.,TRBV4-1,.,TRBJ1-6
CASSETGTGYYGYTF,TGTGCCAGCAGCGAAACCGGGACAGGGTACTATGGCTACACCTTC,TRBD1,TRBV9,.,TRBJ1-2
CASSLDGRGHNEQFF,TGCGCCAGCAGCTTGGACGGCAGGGGGCACAATGAGCAGTTCTTC,TRBD1,TRBV5-1,.,TRBJ2-1
CASSPDRTYGYTF,TGTGCCAGCAGCCCCGACAGAACCTATGGCTACACCTTC,.,TRBV14,.,TRBJ1-2
CASSFLLSNNEQFF,TGCGCCAGCAGCTTTTTACTCTCGAACAATGAGCAGTTCTTC,.,TRBV5-1,.,TRBJ2-1
CASSLGLPNTEAFF,TGCGCCAGCAGCTTGGGGCTGCCGAACACTGAAGCTTTCTTT,.,TRBV5-1,.,TRBJ1-1
CASSGGQSGSNQPQHF,TGTGCCAGCTCCGGGGGGCAGAGTGGTAGCAATCAGCCCCAGCATTTT,.,TRBV2,.,TRBJ1-5
CASSVGLGVYEQYF,TGTGCCAGCAGCGTAGGACTAGGGGTTTACGAGCAGTACTTC,.,TRBV9,.,TRBJ2-7
CASSPPTGGYEQYF,TGTGCCAGCTCACCTCCGACGGGAGGGTACGAGCAGTACTTC,TRBD2,TRBV18,.,TRBJ2-7
CASSYSPLGYGYTF,TGTGCCAGCAGTTACTCGCCTCTAGGCTATGGCTACACCTTC,.,TRBV6-5,.,TRBJ1-2
CAVGQHQETQYF,TGTGCCGTGGGACAACACCAAGAGACCCAGTACTTC,.,TRBV10-3,.,TRBJ2-5
CASSQDPSGGYNEQFF,TGCGCCAGCAGCCAAGATCCTAGCGGGGGCTACAATGAGCAGTTCTTC,TRBD2,TRBV4-1,.,TRBJ2-1
CASSYASGFNGELFF,TGTGCCAGCAGTTACGCCTCAGGGTTTAACGGGGAGCTGTTTTTT,.,TRBV6-5,.,TRBJ2-2
CASSFSGTGVNEQYF,TGTGCCAGCAGCTTTTCCGGGACAGGGGTCAACGAGCAGTACTTC,TRBD1,TRBV5-6,once,TRBJ2-7
CSARGPGIQYF,TGCAGTGCTAGAGGCCCCGGCATTCAGTACTTC,.,TRBV20-1,.,TRBJ2-4
CSGEEGETQYF,TGCAGTGGTGAAGAGGGAGAGACCCAGTACTTC,.,TRBV20-1,.,TRBJ2-5
CASSPPGGGPNTGELFF,TGTGCCAGCAGCCCCCCGGGCGGGGGGCCGAACACCGGGGAGCTGTTTTTT,TRBD2,TRBV7-3,once,TRBJ2-2
CASPVGGSTDTQYF,TGTGCCAGCCCAGTCGGCGGGAGCACAGATACGCAGTATTTT,.,TRBV7-9,.,TRBJ2-3
CATQGTMNEKLFF,TGTGCCACCCAGGGGACGATGAATGAAAAACTGTTTTTT,.,TRBV7-9,few,TRBJ1-4
CASSNPRGTSGREETQYF,TGTGCCAGCAGCAATCCAAGGGGGACTAGCGGGAGGGAAGAGACCCAGTACTTC,TRBD2,TRBV7-9,.,TRBJ2-5
CASRPTSYTGELFF,TGTGCCAGCAGACCCACTAGCTACACCGGGGAGCTGTTTTTT,.,TRBV6-5,.,TRBJ2-2
CASSFTGTGDNEQFF,TGTGCCAGCAGCTTCACCGGGACAGGGGACAATGAGCAGTTCTTC,TRBD1,TRBV7-3,once,TRBJ2-1
CASSPGGSGNSYEQYF,TGTGCCAGCAGCCCCGGCGGGAGCGGTAACTCCTACGAGCAGTACTTC,TRBD2,TRBV5-4,once,TRBJ2-7
CASSLAHRGSTGNTIYF,TGTGCCAGCAGCTTAGCGCATCGGGGTTCGACTGGAAACACCATATATTTT,.,TRBV7-2,.,TRBJ1-3
CASSSPGGVAEAFF,TGTGCCAGCAGTTCGCCCGGGGGAGTAGCTGAAGCTTTCTTT,.,TRBV28,.,TRBJ1-1
CASSFMGTGRNTEAFF,TGTGCCAGCAGTTTCATGGGGACAGGGCGAAACACTGAAGCTTTCTTT,TRBD1,TRBV6-5,.,TRBJ1-1
CASSAARGEETQYF,TGTGCCAGCAGCGCCGCTCGGGGGGAAGAGACCCAGTACTTC,TRBD2,TRBV5-4,.,TRBJ2-5
CASSLKDPGSEAFF,TGCGCCAGCAGCTTAAAGGACCCGGGGAGTGAAGCTTTCTTT,.,TRBV5-1,.,TRBJ1-1
CSGRGTGEAFF,TGCAGCGGGAGAGGGACAGGTGAAGCTTTCTTT,TRBD1,TRBV29-1,.,TRBJ1-1
CASSSGANYGYTF,TGTGCCAGCAGCTCAGGGGCTAACTATGGCTACACCTTC,.,TRBV11-3,.,TRBJ1-2
CASSLGQLESTDTQYF,TGTGCCAGCAGCTTAGGACAGTTGGAAAGCACAGATACGCAGTATTTT,.,TRBV7-2,.,TRBJ2-3
CASSRFVRETQYF,TGCGCCAGCAGTCGATTCGTGCGGGAGACCCAGTACTTC,.,TRBV5-1,.,TRBJ2-5